This section outlines one T cell receptor (beta chain) sequence together with its context. The junction shows a germline mismatch at one end, possibly a read error. This sample was included in a study of response to subunit inactivated influenza vaccine. Germline values: CDR1 SGHTA, CDR2 FQGNSA. The CDR3 is made up of 14 amino acids. TCRdb fed the RT-PCR reads into MiXCR, producing one record per CDR3 protein. Among some 520,000 distinct CDR3 sequences listed, more than 15% were seen once. The sample here was CD4+ T cells sorted from PBMCs, taken less than 30 months after vaccination. The TCR was taken from a man in his fifties or sixties who received an inactivated influenza vaccine. The V call is TRBV7-2, the J call TRBJ1-2; TRBD1 matches at 7 bases. The DNA of the CDR3 is TGTGCCAGCACCTTAGACAGGGCCAGCTATGGCTACACCTTC. Translated: CASTLDRASYGYTF.